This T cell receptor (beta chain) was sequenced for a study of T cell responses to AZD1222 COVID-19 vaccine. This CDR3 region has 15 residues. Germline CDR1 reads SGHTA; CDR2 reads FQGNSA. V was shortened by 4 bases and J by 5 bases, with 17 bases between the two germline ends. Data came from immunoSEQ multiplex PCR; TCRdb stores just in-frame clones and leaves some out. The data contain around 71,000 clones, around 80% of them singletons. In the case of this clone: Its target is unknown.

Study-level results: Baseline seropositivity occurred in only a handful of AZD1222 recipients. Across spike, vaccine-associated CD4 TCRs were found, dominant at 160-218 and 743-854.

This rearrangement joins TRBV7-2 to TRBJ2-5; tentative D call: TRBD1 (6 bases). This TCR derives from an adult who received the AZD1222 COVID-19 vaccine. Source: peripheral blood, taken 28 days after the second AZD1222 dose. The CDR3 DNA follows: TGTGCCAGCAGCTCTGGGTTTCTAAGGGGGGAGACCCAGTACTTC. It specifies CASSSGFLRGETQYF.